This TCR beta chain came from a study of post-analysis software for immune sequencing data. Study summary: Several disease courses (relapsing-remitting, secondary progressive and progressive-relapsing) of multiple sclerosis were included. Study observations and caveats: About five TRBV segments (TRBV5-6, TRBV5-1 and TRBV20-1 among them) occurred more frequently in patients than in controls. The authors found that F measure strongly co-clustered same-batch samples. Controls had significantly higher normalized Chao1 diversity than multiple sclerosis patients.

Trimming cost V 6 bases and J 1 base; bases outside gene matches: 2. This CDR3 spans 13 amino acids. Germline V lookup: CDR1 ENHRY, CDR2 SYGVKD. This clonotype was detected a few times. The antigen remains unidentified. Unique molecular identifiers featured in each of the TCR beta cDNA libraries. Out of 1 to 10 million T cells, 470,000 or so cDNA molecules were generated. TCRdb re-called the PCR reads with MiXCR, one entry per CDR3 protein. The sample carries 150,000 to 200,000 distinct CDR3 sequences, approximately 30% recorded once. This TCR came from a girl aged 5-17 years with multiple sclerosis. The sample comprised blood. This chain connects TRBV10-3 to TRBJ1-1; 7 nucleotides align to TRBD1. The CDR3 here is CAIRGTANTEAFF. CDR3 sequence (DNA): TGTGCCATCAGAGGGACAGCGAACACTGAAGCTTTCTTT.